The 20 T cell receptor beta chains given below trace back to one sample, sequenced in a study of response to subunit inactivated influenza vaccine. Using its own MiXCR run on the RT-PCR reads, TCRdb lists one record per CDR3 protein. Of around 540,000 distinct CDR3 sequences listed, roughly 12% were seen once; the top ten hold approximately 10%. The starting material was PBMCs from blood, obtained on the day of vaccination. The receptor set was obtained from a man in his fifties who received an inactivated influenza vaccine.

This clonotype was recorded a few times. The J gene is TRBJ2-2, the V gene TRBV25-1, with 12 bases lining up with TRBD1. The trim removed 8 bases at V and 6 bases at J, leaving 4 bases unmatched. This CDR3 comprises 14 residues. Germline CDR1 and CDR2: MGHDK and SYGVNS. The CDR3 sequence is CASGGTGGAGELFF. The CDR3 DNA reads TGTGCCAGCGGTGGGACAGGGGGCGCCGGGGAGCTGTTTTTT.

In DNA form, the CDR3 reads TGTGCCAGCAGCCGAGCATCCGGCTACACCTTC. It translates to CASSRASGYTF. V is TRBV3-1 and J is TRBJ1-2; D not certain. The CDR3 runs 11 residues. Per germline, CDR1 LGHDT and CDR2 YNNKEL (reference sequence). V was clipped by 4 bases and J by 8 bases, with 8 bases between them. The full variable domain, rest sourced from reference TRBV3-1 and TRBJ1-2, is DTAVSQTPKYLVTQMGNDKSIKCEQNLGHDTMYWYKQDSKKFLKIMFSYNNKELIINETVPNRFSPKSPDKAHLNLHINSLELGDSAVYFCASSRASGYTFGSGTRLTVV.

This clonotype was recorded a few times. The chain carries TRBV7-6 and TRBJ2-7; no definite D call. The V end was cut by 1 base, the J end by 2 bases, with 12 bases between. CDR1 and CDR2 from the germline V gene are SGHVS and FNYEAQ. The CDR3 sequence is 15 residues long. CDR3 in amino acids: CASSLVAHHPYEQYF. CDR3 DNA sequence: TGTGCCAGCAGCTTAGTGGCACACCACCCCTACGAGCAGTACTTC.

This clonotype turned up a few times. The chain combines TRBV19 with TRBJ2-7, with 9 bases identical to TRBD1. CDR3 size: 16 residues. Per germline, CDR1 LNHDA and CDR2 SQIVND (reference sequence). The V gene end was trimmed by 7 bases and the J gene end by 1 base; junction bases not matched to a gene: 11. The CDR3, as DNA: TGTGCCAGTAAATCTTCGGACAGGGGTTTTTCCTACGAGCAGTACTTC. Translated: CASKSSDRGFSYEQYF.

The V gene is TRBV4-1, the J gene TRBJ1-2; the D gene is possibly TRBD1 (6 bases). V was cut by 1 base and J by 7 bases, with 13 bases left in between. The CDR3 has 14 amino acids. CDR1 and CDR2 (germline): MGHRA, YSYEKL. The CDR3 DNA is TGCGCCAGCAGCCAAGTAGGGGTGGGGGCTGGCTACACCTTC. Its translation is CASSQVGVGAGYTF.

This clonotype was picked up many times. The V and J genes are TRBV20-1 and TRBJ1-2; maybe TRBD1 (5 bases). This CDR3 has 14 amino acids. Per germline, CDR1 DFQATT and CDR2 SNEGSKA (reference sequence). V lost 6 bases and J 4 bases, leaving 18 bases between the germline ends. The CDR3 sequence: CSAFRGRGSYGYTF. CDR3 bases: TGCAGTGCGTTCCGCGGTAGGGGAAGCTATGGCTACACCTTC.

This chain connects TRBV3-1 to TRBJ1-5; D not resolved. Germline-derived CDR1 and CDR2 are LGHDT and YNNKEL (reference sequence). Trimming stripped 4 bases from V and 3 bases from J, with 10 bases between. CDR3 size: 14 residues. CDR3 loop: CASSPTRINQPQHF. In DNA, the CDR3 is TGTGCCAGCAGCCCGACCCGTATCAATCAGCCCCAGCATTTT.

This clonotype was counted between two and nine times. The rearrangement uses TRBV3-1 and TRBJ1-3; D gene ambiguous. From germline, CDR1 is LGHDT and CDR2 YNNKEL (reference sequence). Trimming stripped 3 bases from V and 0 bases from J, with 6 bases between. The CDR3 sequence is 14 residues long. CDR3 region: CASSQTSSGNTIYF. The CDR3 coding sequence is TGTGCCAGCAGCCAGACAAGCTCTGGAAACACCATATATTTT.

This sequence joins TRBV12-3 or TRBV12-4 and TRBJ2-5, with D perhaps matching TRBD2 (7 bases). V was trimmed by 6 bases and J by 5 bases, leaving 13 bases between them. The CDR3 runs 13 residues. The DNA for the CDR3 is TGTGCCAGCAGCGGGGGGCCGTGGGAGACCCAGTACTTC. Translating gives CASSGGPWETQYF.

This clonotype was found a few times. The gene calls are TRBV6-2 or TRBV6-3 and TRBJ2-1; the match to TRBD1 covers 8 bases. Germline CDR1 and CDR2: MNHEY and SVGEGT. Germline trimming cut 8 bases from V and 7 bases from J; bases unmatched to any gene: 4. This CDR3 is 12 amino acids long. CDR3 residues: CASLRQGNEQFF. In DNA form, the CDR3 reads TGTGCCAGCTTAAGACAGGGGAATGAGCAGTTCTTC.

The chain combines TRBV9 with TRBJ2-3; D may be TRBD1 or TRBD2 (6 bases each). CDR3 length equals 14 residues. Germline V lookup: CDR1 SGDLS, CDR2 YYNGEE. The ends were cut back, 4 bases at V and 7 bases at J, with 16 bases in the middle. This chain's CDR3 is CASSPGGLTNTQYF. The CDR3 DNA follows: TGTGCCAGCAGCCCTGGGGGGCTCACCAATACGCAGTATTTT.

J is TRBJ2-5 and V is TRBV4-2, with D perhaps TRBD1 (6 bases). Trimming took off 3 bases at V and 1 base at J, with 9 bases between the two ends. Germline V gene lookup returns CDR1 LGHNA and CDR2 YNFKEQ. The CDR3 spans 14 residues. CDR3 loop: CASSQRDIQETQYF. The CDR3 nucleotides are TGTGCCAGCAGCCAGAGGGACATCCAAGAGACCCAGTACTTC.

This clonotype was detected a few times. CDR3 in DNA: TGTGCCAGCAGTTCGCTAGCGGGGTCCGGGGAGCTGTTTTTT. As protein: CASSSLAGSGELFF. V gene TRBV12-3 or TRBV12-4 combines with J gene TRBJ2-2; the match to TRBD2 covers 9 bases. V trimming: 4 bases; J trimming: 6 bases; junction bases outside the gene matches: 3. The CDR3 covers 14 residues.

This clonotype was detected a few times. The V call is TRBV4-2, the J call TRBJ2-1; 10 positions agree with TRBD1. Germline CDR1 reads LGHNA; CDR2 reads YNFKEQ. The CDR3 consists of 16 residues. V lost 5 bases and J lost 4; bases outside the gene matches: 8. CDR3 coding DNA: TGTGCCAGCAGCGTCCCCGGGACAGGGGATTACAATGAGCAGTTCTTC. Amino acid sequence: CASSVPGTGDYNEQFF.

This clonotype was seen a handful of times. V and J are TRBV12-3 or TRBV12-4 and TRBJ2-5; 13 bases are a match to TRBD2. The CDR3 is 15 residues long. V lost 6 bases and J lost 4; bases outside the gene matches: 5. The CDR3 loop is CASRPGLAGVETQYF. The CDR3 DNA reads TGTGCCAGCAGACCAGGACTAGCGGGAGTAGAGACCCAGTACTTC.

This clonotype was detected many times. The chain recombines TRBV24-1 with TRBJ2-2; D is possibly TRBD2 (6 bases). Germline CDR1 and CDR2: KGHDR and SFDVKD. There are 13 residues in the CDR3. Trimming stripped 5 bases from V and 5 bases from J, with 8 bases between. CDR3 sequence reads: CATSVEGTGELFF. The DNA of the CDR3 is TGTGCCACCAGTGTGGAGGGGACCGGGGAGCTGTTTTTT.

This clonotype was picked up many times. This rearrangement joins TRBV18 to TRBJ2-2, with unresolved D. Trimming removed 1 base at V and 3 bases at J, with 3 bases between. Germline lookup yields CDR1 KGHSH and CDR2 LQKENI. This CDR3 is 13 amino acids long. The CDR3: CASSPRYTGELFF. CDR3 DNA sequence: TGTGCCAGCTCACCACGGTACACCGGGGAGCTGTTTTTT.

This clonotype turned up a few times. The genes are TRBV28 and TRBJ2-6; 8 bases line up with TRBD1. This CDR3 has 18 amino acids. Germline V gives CDR1 MDHEN, CDR2 SYDVKM. J gave up 5 bases and V 6 bases, and 15 bases lay outside the gene matches. CDR3 coding DNA: TGTGCCAGCAGACCCTTGACAGGGGATTACAAACGGGCCAACGTCCTGACTTTC. Residues: CASRPLTGDYKRANVLTF.

This clonotype was found a few times. This chain uses TRBV12-3 or TRBV12-4 with TRBJ2-5, with 9 bases lining up with TRBD1. Germline trimming cut 6 bases from V and 7 bases from J; bases unmatched to any gene: 9. The CDR3 totals 14 residues. The CDR3 coding sequence is TGTGCCAGCAGCCCGACAGGGGGGCCACGGACCCAGTACTTC. Translating it yields CASSPTGGPRTQYF.

The chain recombines TRBV5-1 with TRBJ2-7; D remains unclear. Germline CDR1 reads SGHRS; CDR2 reads YFSETQ. This CDR3 comprises 13 residues. V lost 0 bases and J lost 2, with 6 bases in between. The chain's CDR3 is CASSLDSPYEQYF. CDR3 DNA sequence: TGCGCCAGCAGCTTGGACAGTCCCTACGAGCAGTACTTC.